Sequencing of this TCR beta chain was carried out in a study of T cells in localized non-small cell lung cancer. Whole-study results and caveats: Among blood samples, higher T cell density accompanied longer overall survival.

The table came from immunoSEQ multiplex PCR; TCRdb's copy has only in-frame clones and leaves some out. The table records around 64,000 clones, approximately 80% of them present only once. The CDR3 length is 14 residues. CDR1 SGHTA and CDR2 FQGNSA come from the germline V gene. Trimming shortened V by 4 bases and J by 3 bases, and 10 bases separated the two germline ends. In the case of this clone: The antigen remains unidentified.

V usage is TRBV7-2 and J usage is TRBJ1-5, with D possibly TRBD1 on 5 matching bases. This clonotype originated in a man between 40 and 75 years old with stage II lung adenocarcinoma. The starting material was PBMCs, obtained before any cancer treatment. CDR3 bases: TGTGCCAGCAGCTCACAGGTGTACAATCAGCCCCAGCATTTT. Amino acids: CASSSQVYNQPQHF.